This entry lists 14 T cell receptor beta chains sequenced from one sample in a study of beta chain features in type 1 diabetes. Sequencing targeted expressed TCRB transcripts, as all isolated RNA had been reverse transcribed. The table came from immunoSEQ multiplex PCR; TCRdb's copy has only in-frame clones and leaves some out. The profile shows about 150,000 clones, around 8.7% of them singletons. Sequencing used central memory CD4+ T cells from blood. These receptors were taken from a man younger than 30 in good health.

The V call is TRBV2, the J call TRBJ2-2, with 8 nucleotides matching TRBD1. Germline V lookup: CDR1 SNHLY, CDR2 FYNNEI. CDR3 length: 15 amino acids. The V and J ends lost 4 bases and 4 bases, in that order; junction bases with no gene match: 5. The CDR3 reads CASSGTGSPTGELFF. Here the CDR3 DNA reads TGTGCCAGCAGTGGGACAGGGTCGCCCACCGGGGAGCTGTTTTTT. Based on the CDR3 plus reference TRBV2 and TRBJ2-2, the full variable domain is EPEVTQTPSHQVTQMGQEVILRCVPISNHLYFYWYRQILGQKVEFLVSFYNNEISEKSEIFDDQFSVERPDGSNFTLKIRSTKLEDSAMYFCASSGTGSPTGELFFGEGSRLTVL.

This clone has just a few counts. The chain has TRBV7-8 and TRBJ2-2, with 10 bases identical to TRBD2. Germline V gene data show CDR1 as SGHVS and CDR2 as FQNEAQ. This CDR3 has 15 amino acids. V lost 6 bases and J lost 4; bases outside the gene matches: 5. This CDR3 reads CASRASGGRTGELFF. The CDR3, as DNA: TGTGCCAGCAGAGCTAGCGGGGGTCGCACCGGGGAGCTGTTTTTT.

This clone appeared a few times. CDR3 sequence reads: CASSGDKDTEAFF. As DNA, the CDR3 is TGTGCCAGCTCCGGGGACAAGGACACTGAAGCTTTCTTT. The chain is built from TRBV18 and TRBJ1-1; D may be TRBD1 (6 bases). The CDR3 is made up of 13 amino acids. Trimming left V 6 bases short and J 3 bases short, with 11 bases between. Per germline, CDR1 KGHSH and CDR2 LQKENI.

V gene TRBV6-5 combines with J gene TRBJ1-3, with TRBD1 matching 9 bases. Germline V gives CDR1 MNHEY, CDR2 SVGAGI. Trimming removed 4 bases from V and 3 bases from J; junction bases left unmatched: 4. This CDR3 is 15 amino acids long. The CDR3 nucleotides read TGTGCCAGCAGTTGGGACAGGGCGGATGGAAACACCATATATTTT. This gives the protein CASSWDRADGNTIYF.

The sample holds a few counts of this clone. The V call is TRBV7-6, the J call TRBJ1-5, with 9 bases lining up with TRBD1. J lost 4 bases, V lost 5 bases, and 3 bases had no gene match. The CDR3 has 14 amino acids. The germline V gene has CDR1 SGHVS and CDR2 FNYEAQ. The CDR3 DNA is TGTGCCAGCAGCACTGGGACAGGGAATCAGCCCCAGCATTTT. Translated: CASSTGTGNQPQHF.

The chain employs TRBV2 and TRBJ2-1, with 9 bases matching TRBD1. The germline CDR1 and CDR2 sequences are SNHLY and FYNNEI. Trimming took 0 bases from V and 9 from J; bases not matched to a gene: 9. The CDR3 spans 16 residues. The CDR3 loop reads CASSEAPGTGLGEQFF. In DNA form, the CDR3 reads TGTGCCAGCAGTGAAGCGCCAGGGACAGGGCTCGGTGAGCAGTTCTTC.

The chain recombines TRBV5-1 with TRBJ1-2; tentatively, D is TRBD1 (6 bases). The V end lost 0 bases, the J end lost 4 bases, and 13 bases lay between the germline ends. Germline lookup yields CDR1 SGHRS and CDR2 YFSETQ. This CDR3 is 15 amino acids long. The CDR3 DNA sequence: TGCGCCAGCAGCTTGGCCTTCGGACAGAGCTATGGCTACACCTTC. This gives the protein CASSLAFGQSYGYTF.

This chain links TRBV6-5 with TRBJ2-3, with TRBD1 matching over 8 bases. V lost 7 bases and J lost 5; bases outside the gene matches: 8. In germline, CDR1 is MNHEY, CDR2 SVGAGI. CDR3 length: 14 residues. The CDR3 here is CASTYRGARDTQYF. Written as DNA, the CDR3 is TGTGCCAGCACCTACAGGGGGGCCCGAGATACGCAGTATTTT.

V usage is TRBV27 and J usage is TRBJ2-3; no reliable D call. V lost 4 bases, J lost 0 bases, and 11 bases lay in between. Germline CDR1 is MNHEY and CDR2 is SMNVEV (reference sequence). This CDR3 is built from 15 residues. This chain's CDR3 is CASSSRRLSTDTQYF. The CDR3 bases are TGTGCCAGCAGTTCTCGGCGGCTAAGCACAGATACGCAGTATTTT.

A few counts support this clone. The chain carries TRBV28 and TRBJ2-1; the D gene is possibly TRBD2 (6 bases). The CDR3 runs 14 residues. In germline, CDR1 is MDHEN, CDR2 SYDVKM. V dropped 9 bases and J dropped 4 bases, with 16 bases sitting between them. CDR3 region: CASQVAGRYNEQFF. CDR3 in DNA: TGTGCCAGTCAGGTCGCGGGGCGATACAATGAGCAGTTCTTC.

J is TRBJ1-2 and V is TRBV5-6, with 9 nucleotides matching TRBD1. This CDR3 comprises 15 residues. Looked up from germline, CDR1 is SGHDT and CDR2 is YYEEEE. Losses at the gene ends were 2 bases for V and 3 bases for J; bases not matched to a gene: 5. The CDR3 is CASSFPTGGYYGYTF. Here the CDR3 DNA reads TGTGCCAGCAGCTTTCCGACAGGGGGTTACTATGGCTACACCTTC. Complete variable domain (other parts from reference TRBV5-6 and TRBJ1-2): DAGVTQSPTHLIKTRGQQVTLRCSPKSGHDTVSWYQQALGQGPQFIFQYYEEEERQRGNFPDRFSGHQFPNYSSELNVNALLLGDSALYLCASSFPTGGYYGYTFGSGTRLTVV.

The sample holds a few counts of this clone. The chain carries TRBV19 and TRBJ2-7, with TRBD2 identical over 9 bases. The CDR3 runs 14 residues. Germline CDR1 and CDR2: LNHDA and SQIVND (reference sequence). J was trimmed by 2 bases and V by 4 bases; bases with no gene match: 3. CDR3 coding DNA: TGTGCCAGTAGTAGTAGCGGGGGAGCCTACGAGCAGTACTTC. Translated: CASSSSGGAYEQYF.

This clone was recorded a few times. The chain carries TRBV9 and TRBJ2-5; 11 nucleotides align to TRBD2. V was pared by 5 bases and J by 5 bases, with 5 bases of the junction left unmatched. This CDR3 region has 14 residues. CDR1 is SGDLS and CDR2 is YYNGEE in the germline V gene. CDR3 sequence (DNA): TGTGCCAGCAGGTCGGGACTAGCGGAGGAGACCCAGTACTTC. Translated: CASRSGLAEETQYF.

This rearrangement joins TRBV6-5 to TRBJ2-7; D possibly corresponds to TRBD2 (6 bases). Trimming left V 4 bases short and J 1 base short, with 17 bases between. The CDR3 has 16 residues. The V gene's germline CDR1 is MNHEY and CDR2 SVGAGI. CDR3 in DNA: TGTGCCAGCAGTTCCCAACGGAGGGGAGCATCCTACGAGCAGTACTTC. It translates to CASSSQRRGASYEQYF.